The 5 T cell receptor beta chains in this list originate from one sample, sequenced in a study of T cells expressing NK-cell markers. No DNA is given; TCRdb re-called the 5' RACE reads and lists each CDR3 protein once. Its listing shows approximately 170,000 distinct CDR3 sequences. The specimen sequenced was blood T cells: a sorted CD56 or NKG2C T cell subset, CD4+ or CD8+ T cells, or bulk PBMC T cells (not recorded which). Source of these receptors: a man aged 18 to 69 in good health.

The gene calls are TRBV20-1 and TRBJ1-5; TCRdb names TRBD1, which stays unverified in the absence of DNA. This CDR3 spans 15 amino acids. Per germline, CDR1 DFQATT and CDR2 SNEGSKA (reference sequence). The CDR3 sequence: CSASRGQGARQPQHF.

This chain uses TRBV6-5 with TRBJ2-1. This CDR3 has 14 residues. The germline gives CDR1 MNHEY, CDR2 SVGAGI. This chain's CDR3 is CASSFRQPHNEQFF.

V gene TRBV12-3 or TRBV12-4 combines with J gene TRBJ2-2; TCRdb designates TRBD1, a call that cannot be tested without DNA. The CDR3 sequence is 17 residues long. The CDR3 reads CASSSQVWTANTGELFF.

The chain employs TRBV2 and TRBJ2-5; TCRdb designates TRBD2, a call that cannot be tested without DNA. This CDR3 region has 13 residues. Looked up from germline, CDR1 is SNHLY and CDR2 is FYNNEI. The CDR3 is CASRGNGIETQYF.

The V call is TRBV12-3 or TRBV12-4, the J call TRBJ2-4. The CDR3 is made up of 14 amino acids. The CDR3 protein is CASSGGLAKNIQYF.